One sample yielded the 2 T cell receptor beta chains listed below, sequenced in a study of tumor-infiltrating lymphocytes in localized non-small cell lung cancer. Profiling relied on immunoSEQ multiplex PCR, and the TCRdb table lists in-frame clones only, not all of them. The sample lists a few thousand clones; about 69% were seen once. The sample comprised uninvolved lung tissue not adjacent to the tumor. All receptors derive from a human donor with non-small cell lung cancer.

The V and J genes are TRBV6-1 and TRBJ1-2; D is perhaps TRBD1 (6 bases). From germline, CDR1 is MNHNS and CDR2 SASEGT. CDR3 length: 17 residues. V lost 2 bases to trimming and J lost 1 base, with 17 bases between them. CDR3 protein: CASSESPGGQVNYGYTF. The CDR3 DNA reads as TGTGCCAGCAGTGAATCTCCCGGGGGACAAGTTAACTATGGCTACACCTTC.

This clone was recorded once. V usage is TRBV5-6 and J usage is TRBJ2-2; D possibly corresponds to TRBD2 (6 bases). CDR3 length: 15 amino acids. Germline loops: CDR1 SGHDT, CDR2 YYEEEE. The V and J ends lost 4 bases and 6 bases respectively, with 16 bases between them. The CDR3 sequence is CASSPEGSGAGELFF. The CDR3 DNA follows: TGTGCCAGCAGCCCTGAAGGTTCGGGGGCCGGGGAGCTGTTTTTT.